The next 2 T cell receptor beta chains were all read from a single sample in a study of control samples from healthy donors and cancer patients. Profiled with immunoSEQ multiplex PCR; TCRdb holds only in-frame clones, not every one. The table includes around 90,000 clones, over 75% detected once. Input material: blood. These receptors originate from a woman aged 40-49 years in good health.

The chain recombines TRBV6-6 with TRBJ2-7; TRBD1 might be the D (6 bases). The length of the CDR3 is 16 residues. The germline CDR1 and CDR2 sequences are MNHNY and SVGAGI (reference sequence). V lost 2 bases and J lost 5, with 19 bases in between. In nucleotides, the CDR3 is TGTGCCAGCAGTTACACGGTACAGGGTATTGATAACGAGCAGTACTTC. Translated, it gives CASSYTVQGIDNEQYF.

The CDR3 loop reads CATRGPGPRGYGYTF. The DNA of the CDR3 is TGTGCCACCAGGGGTCCCGGACCGCGCGGCTATGGCTACACCTTC. The chain recombines TRBV24-1 with TRBJ1-2; D remains ambiguous. V was clipped by 7 bases and J by 4 bases, with 18 bases between them. This CDR3 contains 15 residues. The germline gives CDR1 KGHDR, CDR2 SFDVKD.